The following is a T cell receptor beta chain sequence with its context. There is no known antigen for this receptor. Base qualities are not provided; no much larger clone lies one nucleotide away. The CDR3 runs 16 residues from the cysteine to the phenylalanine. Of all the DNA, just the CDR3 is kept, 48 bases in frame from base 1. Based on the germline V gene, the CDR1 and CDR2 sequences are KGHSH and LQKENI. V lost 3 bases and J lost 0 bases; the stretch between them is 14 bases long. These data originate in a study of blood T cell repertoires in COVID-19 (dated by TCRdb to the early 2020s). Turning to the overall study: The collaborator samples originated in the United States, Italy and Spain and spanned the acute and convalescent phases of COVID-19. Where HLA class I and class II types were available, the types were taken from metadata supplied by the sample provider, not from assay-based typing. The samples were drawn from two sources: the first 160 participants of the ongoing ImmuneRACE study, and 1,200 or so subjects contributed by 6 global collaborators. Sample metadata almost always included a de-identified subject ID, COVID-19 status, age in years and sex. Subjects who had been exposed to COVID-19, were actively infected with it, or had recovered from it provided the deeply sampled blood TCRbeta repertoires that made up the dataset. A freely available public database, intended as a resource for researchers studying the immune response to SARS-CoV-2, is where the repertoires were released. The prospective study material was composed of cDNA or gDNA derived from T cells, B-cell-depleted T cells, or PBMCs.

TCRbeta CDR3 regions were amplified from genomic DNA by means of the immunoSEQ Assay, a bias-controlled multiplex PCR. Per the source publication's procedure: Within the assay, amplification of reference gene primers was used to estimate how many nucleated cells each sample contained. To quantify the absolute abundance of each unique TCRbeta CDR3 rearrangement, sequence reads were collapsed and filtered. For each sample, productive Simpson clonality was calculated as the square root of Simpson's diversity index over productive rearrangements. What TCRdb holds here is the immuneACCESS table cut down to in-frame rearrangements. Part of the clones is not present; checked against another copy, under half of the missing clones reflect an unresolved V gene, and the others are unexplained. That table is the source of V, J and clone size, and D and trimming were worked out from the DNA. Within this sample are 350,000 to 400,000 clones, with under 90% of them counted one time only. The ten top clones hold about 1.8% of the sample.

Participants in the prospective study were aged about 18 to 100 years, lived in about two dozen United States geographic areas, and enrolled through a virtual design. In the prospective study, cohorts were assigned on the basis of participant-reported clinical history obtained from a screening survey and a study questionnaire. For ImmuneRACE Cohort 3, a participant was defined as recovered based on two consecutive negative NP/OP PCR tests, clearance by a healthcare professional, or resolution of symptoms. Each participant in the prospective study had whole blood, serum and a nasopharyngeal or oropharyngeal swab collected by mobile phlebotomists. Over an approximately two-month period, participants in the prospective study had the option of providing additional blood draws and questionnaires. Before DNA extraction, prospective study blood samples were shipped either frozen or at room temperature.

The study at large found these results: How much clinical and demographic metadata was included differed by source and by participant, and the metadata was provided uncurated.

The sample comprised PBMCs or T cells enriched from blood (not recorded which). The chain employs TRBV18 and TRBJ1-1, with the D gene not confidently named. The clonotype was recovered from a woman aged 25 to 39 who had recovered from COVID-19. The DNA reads TGTGCCAGCTCACCGGGAGATTTGTTACTGAACACTGAAGCTTTCTTT. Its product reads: CASSPGDLLLNTEAFF.